These 27 T cell receptor beta chains originate from one sample sequenced in a study of blood T cell repertoires in COVID-19. Libraries were prepared by immunoSEQ multiplex PCR; TCRdb keeps only in-frame clonotypes and omits some of them. Of 90,000 to 140,000 clones in the sample, 65% to 90% were seen once. The sample taken for sequencing was peripheral blood. The receptors come from a man aged 80 or over with acute or convalescent COVID-19.

The chain employs TRBV19 and TRBJ1-2; 9 bases agree with TRBD1. CDR3 length: 16 residues. The germline CDR1 and CDR2 sequences are LNHDA and SQIVND (reference sequence). The V gene end was trimmed by 7 bases and the J gene end by 2 bases; junction bases not matched to a gene: 11. CDR3 DNA sequence: TGTGCCAGTACCACCCCGGGGACAGGGTTGAACTATGGCTACACCTTC. As protein: CASTTPGTGLNYGYTF.

The chain is built from TRBV28 and TRBJ2-7; 9 nucleotides match TRBD2. The germline gives CDR1 MDHEN, CDR2 SYDVKM. The CDR3 contains 15 residues. Losses at the gene ends were 3 bases for V and 0 bases for J; bases not matched to a gene: 3. CDR3 amino acids: CASSFPTSGSYEQYF. CDR3 DNA sequence: TGTGCCAGCAGTTTCCCGACTAGCGGCTCCTACGAGCAGTACTTC.

V and J are TRBV7-9 and TRBJ1-5; D is perhaps TRBD1 (5 bases). Trimming removed 2 bases at V and 6 bases at J, with 14 bases between. CDR3 size: 15 residues. From germline, CDR1 is SEHNR and CDR2 FQNEAQ (reference sequence). The CDR3, as DNA: TGTGCCAGCAGCTTACGGGGGAGTGTTAGTCAGCCCCAGCATTTT. It yields the protein CASSLRGSVSQPQHF. The full variable domain, completed using reference TRBV7-9 and TRBJ1-5, is DTGVSQNPRHKITKRGQNVTFRCDPISEHNRLYWYRQTLGQGPEFLTYFQNEAQLEKSRLLSDRFSAERPKGSFSTLEIQRTEQGDSAMYLCASSLRGSVSQPQHFGDGTRLSIL.

The chain combines TRBV19 with TRBJ2-1, with 11 positions matching TRBD2. Germline V CDR1 and CDR2: LNHDA, SQIVND (reference sequence). The J segment lost 5 bases and the V segment lost 5 bases, leaving 5 bases of the junction unmatched. The CDR3 has 15 residues. The chain's CDR3 is CASSPLAGGHNEQFF. The CDR3 region has the DNA TGTGCCAGTAGTCCTCTAGCGGGAGGACACAATGAGCAGTTCTTC.

This clone has a handful of counts. The chain is built from TRBV25-1 and TRBJ2-7; 8 bases map to TRBD1. Germline values: CDR1 MGHDK, CDR2 SYGVNS. The trim removed 4 bases at V and 6 bases at J, leaving 11 bases unmatched. The CDR3 has 15 residues. CDR3 in amino acids: CASSGTGQVVPEQYF. DNA of the CDR3: TGTGCCAGCAGTGGAACGGGACAGGTAGTTCCCGAGCAGTACTTC.

This clone has ten or more counts. The rearrangement joins TRBV6-6 to TRBJ1-5; D not certain. With 10 bases removed from V and 4 bases from J, the gap between germline ends came to 14 bases. Germline values: CDR1 MNHNY, CDR2 SVGAGI (reference sequence). The CDR3 loop spans 13 amino acids. This CDR3 reads CATARDANQPQHF. CDR3 coding DNA: TGTGCCACCGCTAGAGACGCAAATCAGCCCCAGCATTTT.

The chain has TRBV5-1 and TRBJ2-1, with D unresolved. V shed 6 bases and J shed 0 bases, with 13 bases lying between them. CDR1 and CDR2 from the germline V gene are SGHRS and YFSETQ. The CDR3 length is 15 residues. CDR3: CASTKSLSSYNEQFF. CDR3 nucleotides: TGCGCCAGCACGAAAAGCCTAAGCTCCTACAATGAGCAGTTCTTC.

This chain uses TRBV27 with TRBJ2-1, with TRBD1 identical over 7 bases. In germline, CDR1 is MNHEY, CDR2 SMNVEV (reference sequence). CDR3 size: 14 residues. V lost 3 bases, J lost 4 bases, and 3 bases stayed unmatched. The CDR3 loop is CASSFGTAYNEQFF. CDR3 in DNA: TGTGCCAGCAGTTTTGGGACAGCATACAATGAGCAGTTCTTC.

Concerning this clone itself: This specimen includes other DNA sequences encoding the same CDR3. This chain uses TRBV18 with TRBJ1-1; 9 bases fit TRBD1. With 2 bases clipped from V and 3 bases from J, the junction kept 1 base outside the gene matches. Germline lookup yields CDR1 KGHSH and CDR2 LQKENI. The CDR3 has 14 residues. CDR3 bases: TGTGCCAGCTCACCAAGGACAGGGGACACTGAAGCTTTCTTT. It specifies CASSPRTGDTEAFF.

The rearrangement joins TRBV30 to TRBJ2-2; D unclear. V was pared by 2 bases and J by 5 bases, with 6 bases between. There are 12 residues in the CDR3. Germline CDR1 and CDR2: GTSNPN and SVGIG (reference sequence). The CDR3, as DNA: TGTGCCTGGAGTACGGTGACCGGGGAGCTGTTTTTT. This codes for CAWSTVTGELFF.

This rearrangement joins TRBV4-2 to TRBJ1-5; D perhaps matches TRBD1 (6 bases). Germline V gives CDR1 LGHNA, CDR2 YNFKEQ. The CDR3 sequence is 14 residues long. V lost 4 bases, J lost 4 bases, and 11 bases lay in between. The CDR3 region has the DNA TGTGCCAGCAGCCGCCAGGGGTCGAATCAGCCCCAGCATTTT. Encoded protein: CASSRQGSNQPQHF.

This clone was detected only a few times. This chain uses TRBV3-1 (or the pseudogene TRBV3-2) with TRBJ1-5; tentatively, D is TRBD1 (5 bases). This CDR3 region has 14 residues. V was clipped by 2 bases and J by 0 bases, with 5 bases between them. In germline, CDR1 is LGHDT, CDR2 YNNKEL (reference sequence). CDR3 residues: CASSQQGSNQPQHF. The CDR3 bases are TGTGCCAGCAGCCAACAGGGTAGCAATCAGCCCCAGCATTTT.

The CDR3 DNA reads as TGTGCCAGCAGATGGAGCTCCTACAATGAGCAGTTCTTC. Encoded protein: CASRWSSYNEQFF. The V gene is TRBV6-5, the J gene TRBJ2-1; D unclear. The V and J ends lost 6 bases and 0 bases respectively, with 6 bases between them. The CDR3 covers 13 residues. Germline lookup yields CDR1 MNHEY and CDR2 SVGAGI.

This clone was observed once. This chain uses TRBV5-1 with TRBJ2-1, with 10 bases matching TRBD2. V shed 0 bases, J shed 9 bases, and the junction held 12 bases outside the gene matches. This CDR3 contains 17 residues. Germline V lookup: CDR1 SGHRS, CDR2 YFSETQ. The CDR3 sequence is CASSLAGGAGGLIEQFF. Here the CDR3 DNA reads TGCGCCAGCAGCTTGGCGGGGGGAGCGGGAGGGCTTATTGAGCAGTTCTTC.

This clone was seen a few times. The rearrangement joins TRBV7-9 to TRBJ2-5; D might be TRBD2 (5 bases). The CDR3 sequence is 15 residues long. V was pared by 1 base and J by 1 base, with 10 bases between. Germline values: CDR1 SEHNR, CDR2 FQNEAQ (reference sequence). The CDR3 DNA reads as TGTGCCAGCAGCTTAGGTAGCGTTATCCAAGAGACCCAGTACTTC. Protein product: CASSLGSVIQETQYF.

V is TRBV3-1 (or the pseudogene TRBV3-2) and J is TRBJ2-4; TRBD1 matches at 12 bases. Germline values: CDR1 LGHDT, CDR2 YNNKEL (reference sequence). This CDR3 comprises 15 residues. Trimming took 4 bases from V and 8 from J; bases not matched to a gene: 6. The CDR3, as DNA: TGTGCCAGCAGCCCTTGGGACAGGGGGCTGGACATTCAGTACTTC. Translating gives CASSPWDRGLDIQYF.

This chain connects TRBV28 to TRBJ1-2; TRBD1 might be the D (6 bases). Germline V gene sequence: CDR1 MDHEN, CDR2 SYDVKM. Trimming took 5 bases from V and 8 from J, leaving 18 bases between them. This CDR3 has 14 amino acids. CDR3 loop: CASSTPGHGFGYTF. CDR3 sequence (DNA): TGTGCCAGCAGTACCCCGGGACACGGCTTCGGCTACACCTTC.

This clone has a single count. V usage is TRBV6-1 and J usage is TRBJ1-1; D remains ambiguous. Trimming stripped 1 base from V and 7 bases from J, with 13 bases between. The CDR3 extends over 14 amino acids. The germline V gene has CDR1 MNHNS and CDR2 SASEGT. CDR3 loop: CASSEVAGLGEAFF. The CDR3 DNA is TGTGCCAGCAGTGAAGTGGCAGGTTTAGGTGAAGCTTTCTTT.

The V and J genes are TRBV7-3 and TRBJ2-2; D not certain. CDR3 size: 15 residues. Germline values: CDR1 SGHTA, CDR2 FQGTGA. V was trimmed by 1 base and J by 1 base, leaving 7 bases between them. CDR3 sequence (DNA): TGTGCCAGCAGCTTAAGGGCGCTGAACACCGGGGAGCTGTTTTTT. It is translated as CASSLRALNTGELFF.

The chain recombines TRBV9 with TRBJ1-3; weak D call: TRBD1 (5 bases). CDR1 SGDLS and CDR2 YYNGEE come from the germline V gene. The V end was cut by 3 bases, the J end by 4 bases, with 23 bases between. The CDR3 is 18 residues long. CDR3 nucleotides: TGTGCCAGCAGCGATGATCGAGGGAGGGGCGCGAGAGGAAACACCATATATTTT. Translating gives CASSDDRGRGARGNTIYF.

In DNA, the CDR3 is TGTGCCAGCAGCGCCCCTCCCGGGACAGGGCTTGAAAAACTGTTTTTT. This translates into CASSAPPGTGLEKLFF. The chain combines TRBV9 with TRBJ1-4; TRBD1 agrees at 9 bases. Germline V lookup: CDR1 SGDLS, CDR2 YYNGEE. V gave up 3 bases and J gave up 7 bases; unmatched junction bases: 10. The CDR3 extends over 16 amino acids. Using reference TRBV9 and TRBJ1-4 for the parts outside the CDR3, the full variable domain is DSGVTQTPKHLITATGQRVTLRCSPRSGDLSVYWYQQSLDQGLQFLIQYYNGEERAKGNILERFSAQQFPDLHSELNLSSLELGDSALYFCASSAPPGTGLEKLFFGSGTQLSVL.

This clone has only a few counts. This sequence joins TRBV9 and TRBJ2-7; 9 bases line up with TRBD2. CDR3 size: 17 residues. From germline, CDR1 is SGDLS and CDR2 YYNGEE. V lost 0 bases, J lost 4 bases, and 11 bases stayed unmatched. The chain's CDR3 is CASSVADLAGSKYEQYF. CDR3 in DNA: TGTGCCAGCAGCGTAGCTGACCTAGCGGGAAGTAAGTACGAGCAGTACTTC.

This clone came up a few times. The chain joins TRBV5-4 to TRBJ2-3, with TRBD2 matching 11 bases. Germline assignment: CDR1 SGHNT and CDR2 YYREEE (reference sequence). CDR3 size: 16 residues. V dropped 4 bases and J dropped 6; count of bases not matched to a gene: 10. The CDR3 DNA follows: TGTGCCAGCAGCACAGGACTAGCGGGCCCGGGGGATACGCAGTATTTT. It specifies CASSTGLAGPGDTQYF.

The chain uses TRBV4-3 and TRBJ2-3, with TRBD2 matching 13 bases. The CDR3 is made up of 19 amino acids. Trimming cost V 4 bases and J 0 bases; bases outside gene matches: 10. Germline V gives CDR1 LGHNA, CDR2 YSLEER. CDR3 sequence (DNA): TGCGCCAGCAGCCGATACCCACTAGCGGGAGGGCCGAGCACAGATACGCAGTATTTT. This encodes CASSRYPLAGGPSTDTQYF.

This sequence joins TRBV12-5 and TRBJ2-1; the D gene is possibly TRBD2 (6 bases). The CDR3 runs to 14 residues. Per the germline V gene, CDR1 is LGHNT and CDR2 is FRNRAP. V was pared by 3 bases and J by 9 bases, with 15 bases between. The CDR3 protein is CASGLVNAGSEQFF. As DNA, the CDR3 is TGTGCTAGTGGTTTAGTAAATGCCGGGAGTGAGCAGTTCTTC.

This chain uses TRBV28 with TRBJ1-5, with 9 positions matching TRBD1. Germline V gene sequence: CDR1 MDHEN, CDR2 SYDVKM. The CDR3 length is 13 residues. Germline trimming cut 6 bases from V and 11 bases from J; bases unmatched to any gene: 8. CDR3 loop: CASRTGGREAQHF. CDR3 in DNA: TGTGCCAGCAGGACAGGGGGAAGGGAGGCCCAGCATTTT. Variable domain in full (rest from reference TRBV28 and TRBJ1-5): DVKVTQSSRYLVKRTGEKVFLECVQDMDHENMFWYRQDPGLGLRLIYFSYDVKMKEKGDIPEGYSVSREKKERFSLILESASTNQTSMYLCASRTGGREAQHFGDGTRLSIL.

This clone was counted only a few times. The genes are TRBV28 and TRBJ1-2, with unresolved D. The CDR3 is made up of 12 amino acids. CDR1 and CDR2 from the germline V gene are MDHEN and SYDVKM. With 8 bases removed from V and 0 bases from J, the gap between germline ends came to 7 bases. CDR3 coding DNA: TGTGCCAGCCGGGGAGCTAACTATGGCTACACCTTC. This codes for CASRGANYGYTF.